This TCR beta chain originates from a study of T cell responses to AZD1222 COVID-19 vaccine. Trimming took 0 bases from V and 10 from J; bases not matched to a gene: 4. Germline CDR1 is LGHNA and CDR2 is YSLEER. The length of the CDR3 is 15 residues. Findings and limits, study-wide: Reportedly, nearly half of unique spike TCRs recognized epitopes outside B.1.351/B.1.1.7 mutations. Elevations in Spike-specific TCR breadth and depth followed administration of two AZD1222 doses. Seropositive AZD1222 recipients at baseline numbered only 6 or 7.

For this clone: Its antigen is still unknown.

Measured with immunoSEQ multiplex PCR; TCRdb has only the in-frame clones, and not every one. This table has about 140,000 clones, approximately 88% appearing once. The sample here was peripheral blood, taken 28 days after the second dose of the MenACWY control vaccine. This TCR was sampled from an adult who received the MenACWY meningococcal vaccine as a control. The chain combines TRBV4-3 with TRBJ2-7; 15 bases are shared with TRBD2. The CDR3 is CASSQDGTSGRFQYF. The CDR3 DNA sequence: TGCGCCAGCAGCCAAGATGGGACTAGCGGGAGGTTTCAGTACTTC.